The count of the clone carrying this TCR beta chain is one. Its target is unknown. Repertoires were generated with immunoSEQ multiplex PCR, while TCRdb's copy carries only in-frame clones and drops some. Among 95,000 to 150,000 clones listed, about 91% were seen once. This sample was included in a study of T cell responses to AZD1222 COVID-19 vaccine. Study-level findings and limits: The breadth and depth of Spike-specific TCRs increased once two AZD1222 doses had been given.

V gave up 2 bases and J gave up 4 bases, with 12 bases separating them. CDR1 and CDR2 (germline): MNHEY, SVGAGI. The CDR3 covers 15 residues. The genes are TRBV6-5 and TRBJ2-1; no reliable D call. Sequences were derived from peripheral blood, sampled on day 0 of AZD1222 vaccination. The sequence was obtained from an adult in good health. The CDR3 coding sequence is TGTGCCAGCAGTTACCACCCACCTTCATACAATGAGCAGTTCTTC. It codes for CASSYHPPSYNEQFF.